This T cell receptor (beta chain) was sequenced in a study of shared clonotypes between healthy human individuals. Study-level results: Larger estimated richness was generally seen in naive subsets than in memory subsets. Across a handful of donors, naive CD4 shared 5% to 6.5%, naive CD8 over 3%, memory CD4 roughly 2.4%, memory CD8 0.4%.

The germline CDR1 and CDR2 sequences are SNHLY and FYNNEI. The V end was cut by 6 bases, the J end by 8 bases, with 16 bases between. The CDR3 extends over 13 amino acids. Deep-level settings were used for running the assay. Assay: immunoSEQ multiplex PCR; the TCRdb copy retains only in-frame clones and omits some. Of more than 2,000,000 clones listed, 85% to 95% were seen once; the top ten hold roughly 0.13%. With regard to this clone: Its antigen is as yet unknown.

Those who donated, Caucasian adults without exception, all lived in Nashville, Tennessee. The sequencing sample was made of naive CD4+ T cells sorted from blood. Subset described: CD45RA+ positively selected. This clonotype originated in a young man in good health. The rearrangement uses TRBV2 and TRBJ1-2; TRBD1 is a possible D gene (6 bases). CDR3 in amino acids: CASRGTMRRGYTF. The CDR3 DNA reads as TGTGCCAGCAGAGGGACAATGCGGAGAGGCTACACCTTC. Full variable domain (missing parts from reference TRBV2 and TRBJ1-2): EPEVTQTPSHQVTQMGQEVILRCVPISNHLYFYWYRQILGQKVEFLVSFYNNEISEKSEIFDDQFSVERPDGSNFTLKIRSTKLEDSAMYFCASRGTMRRGYTFGSGTRLTVV.